The 5 T cell receptor beta chains presented below share a single source sample, sequenced in a study of vaccination effects on CD4 cells after COVID-19. Which antigens these TCRs recognize remains unknown. Viral peptide pool expansion of antigen-specific CD4+ T cells preceded sequencing in the ViraFEST assay. With about ten days of culture completed, CD4+ T cells were isolated. The participants, recipients of two vaccine doses, got either BNT162b2 or mRNA-1273. Here immunoSEQ multiplex PCR was the method, and the copy in TCRdb shows in-frame clones only, minus some. The sample has 25,000 to 30,000 clones; 75% to 90% are singletons. Sequencing was performed on CD4+ T cells from PBMCs cultured with SARS-CoV-2 spike peptides, taken after COVID-19 vaccination. These TCRs come from a human donor who received a COVID-19 vaccine. Some clones in this sample may be carry-over from other donors' samples.

The V gene is TRBV28, the J gene TRBJ1-1; D gene ambiguous. Trimming cost V 10 bases and J 0 bases, with 12 bases left between them. Germline V gene sequence: CDR1 MDHEN, CDR2 SYDVKM. The CDR3 has 13 amino acids. CDR3 loop: CATLEALNTEAFF. CDR3 nucleotide sequence: TGTGCCACCTTAGAGGCTCTGAACACTGAAGCTTTCTTT.

In this sample, this clone turned up a few times. This chain uses TRBV29-1 with TRBJ2-1; D gene uncertain. Germline V gene lookup returns CDR1 SQVTM and CDR2 ANQGSEA. The CDR3 consists of 11 residues. Trimming took off 4 bases at V and 1 base at J, with 2 bases between the two ends. CDR3 residues: CSVVSYNEQFF. The CDR3 DNA is TGCAGCGTTGTTTCCTACAATGAGCAGTTCTTC.

The chain has TRBV6-1 and TRBJ1-4; TRBD1 is a possible D gene (6 bases). V was pared by 3 bases and J by 3 bases, with 14 bases between. The CDR3 has 16 amino acids. The germline gives CDR1 MNHNS, CDR2 SASEGT. In nucleotides, the CDR3 is TGTGCCAGCAGTGAGCACTTCAGGGGCTCTAATGAAAAACTGTTTTTT. Translation gives CASSEHFRGSNEKLFF.

By share, this clone counts as medium-sized. The chain couples TRBV30 to TRBJ2-7; 9 bases are a match to TRBD1. Germline V gene lookup returns CDR1 GTSNPN and CDR2 SVGIG (reference sequence). V gave up 0 bases and J gave up 9 bases; unmatched junction bases: 3. CDR3 length: 12 residues. In nucleotides, the CDR3 is TGTGCCTGGAGTGTACAGGGGGCACGGCAGTACGTC. Translating it yields CAWSVQGARQYV.

This chain joins TRBV24-1 and TRBJ2-2; 7 nucleotides agree with TRBD1. The germline V gene has CDR1 KGHDR and CDR2 SFDVKD. The CDR3 is made up of 14 amino acids. V lost 6 bases, J lost 6 bases, and 6 bases stayed unmatched. The CDR3 sequence is CATSPDRVSGELFF. The CDR3 DNA reads as TGTGCCACCAGTCCCGACAGGGTTTCCGGGGAGCTGTTTTTT.